The table lists the clone carrying this T cell receptor (beta chain) with a few counts. Its specificity is not known. Specified time point: 2014-2015 season, 7 days after vaccination. This record comes from a study of follicular helper T cells after annual influenza vaccination. Study conclusions and caveats: Yearly vaccinations repeatedly recalled conserved clonotypes in ICOS+CD38+ cTfh.

Profiling relied on immunoSEQ multiplex PCR, and the TCRdb table lists in-frame clones only, not all of them. The sample shows 9,700 or so clones, under 90% of them seen only once. Trimming removed 6 bases at V and 1 base at J, with 9 bases between. In germline, CDR1 is SGHTA, CDR2 FQGNSA. CDR3 length: 13 amino acids. The chain carries TRBV7-2 and TRBJ1-2, with no clear D. This specimen consisted of CXCR5- memory CD4+ T cells sorted from blood, obtained 7 days after influenza vaccination. The clonotype comes from an adult who received the influenza vaccine. DNA for the CDR3: TGTGCCAGCAGTCTGGACGTTAACTATGGCTACACCTTC. This codes for CASSLDVNYGYTF.